This T cell receptor (beta chain) originates from a study of control samples from healthy donors and cancer patients. The junction had 5 bases not matched to a gene; V was cut back by 4 bases and J by 4 bases. The CDR3 has 16 residues. The germline V gene encodes CDR1 SGHNT and CDR2 YENEEA. TCRdb's copy holds only in-frame clones and misses some; the assay was immunoSEQ multiplex PCR. The table includes about 44,000 clones, approximately 89% detected once. Sequencing was carried out using PBMCs. This sequence was found in a woman aged 55-69 years with lung cancer. The genes are TRBV11-3 and TRBJ2-7; 15 bases are shared with TRBD2. The DNA of the CDR3 is TGTGCCAGCAGCTCGCGGACTAGCGGGAGGGGGTACGAGCAGTACTTC. It specifies CASSSRTSGRGYEQYF.